Below are 3 T cell receptor beta chains sequenced from a single sample in a study of human T cells and chemical hapten exposure. TCRdb re-derived calls from the RACE reads in MiXCR, one entry per CDR3 protein. Counted here are 150,000 to 200,000 distinct CDR3 sequences, more than 20% occurring once; the ten biggest clones make up about 7%. The time point denotes: patch test 1, 2 weeks after DPC sensitization. Treatment indicated: therapeutic diphenylcyclopropenone sensitization with weekly scalp DPC. The sequenced sample was whole blood, obtained in connection with sensitization to the hapten diphenylcyclopropenone (DPC). The source of these receptors is a woman in her fifties or sixties with alopecia areata. Some clones in this sample may be carry-over from other donors' samples.

This rearrangement joins TRBV5-1 to TRBJ2-1; TRBD2 agrees at 7 bases. The germline gives CDR1 SGHRS, CDR2 YFSETQ. CDR3 length: 16 amino acids. The J segment lost 5 bases and the V segment lost 2 bases, leaving 10 bases of the junction unmatched. CDR3 residues: CASSLLAGAGNNEQFF. In DNA, the CDR3 is TGCGCCAGCAGCTTACTCGCGGGAGCGGGTAACAATGAGCAGTTCTTC.

This rearrangement joins TRBV5-1 to TRBJ1-1; a weak D match, TRBD1 (6 bases). The CDR3 runs to 18 residues. V was pared by 0 bases and J by 1 base, with 19 bases between. The germline V gene has CDR1 SGHRS and CDR2 YFSETQ. The DNA for the CDR3 is TGCGCCAGCAGCTTGGGACCCGATTCGGGACACGAGAACACTGAAGCTTTCTTT. This translates into CASSLGPDSGHENTEAFF.

This chain links TRBV7-9 with TRBJ1-2, with a possible D match to TRBD1 (5 bases). The CDR3 spans 16 residues. V was cut by 5 bases and J by 7 bases, with 23 bases left in between. CDR1 is SEHNR, CDR2 FQNEAQ, per germline (reference sequence). The CDR3 here is CASSRSEAGRLGGYTF. The DNA for the CDR3 is TGTGCCAGCAGCAGGTCCGAGGCAGGGCGGCTTGGTGGCTACACCTTC.